This TCR beta chain was identified in a study of blood T cell repertoires in COVID-19 (dated by TCRdb to between 2020 and 2021). For context, the study as a whole: The collaborator samples originated in the United States, Italy and Spain and spanned the acute and convalescent phases of COVID-19. Samples were obtained from the ongoing ImmuneRACE study (first 160 participants) and from over 1,000 subjects provided by 6 global collaborators. A freely available public database, intended as a resource for researchers studying the immune response to SARS-CoV-2, is where the repertoires were released. The prospective study material was composed of cDNA or gDNA derived from T cells, B-cell-depleted T cells, or PBMCs. Where available, HLA class I and class II types were obtained from metadata supplied by the sample provider rather than from assay-based typing. Deeply sampled blood TCRbeta repertoires from subjects exposed to, actively infected with, or recovered from COVID-19 were included in the dataset. The sample metadata nearly always contained a de-identified subject ID, COVID-19 status, age in years and sex. General conclusions and limits of the study: The quantity of clinical and demographic metadata differed by source and by participant and was supplied without curation.

Another Seattle source contributed samples from volunteer blood donors who had recovered from COVID-19. Whole blood was collected in K2EDTA tubes by collaborating institutions according to the institutions' own protocols. For TCRbeta analysis, collaborators shipped samples in one of three forms: frozen whole blood, isolated PBMCs, or DNA extracted from either of those sample types. Comment on this clone: Its antigen is still unknown. Base qualities are not recorded, but no much larger clone differs from it by a single base.

In the germline V gene, CDR1 corresponds to SGDLS and CDR2 to YYNGEE. There are 15 amino acids in the CDR3, from cysteine to phenylalanine inclusive. Only CDR3 DNA is held: 45 bases, read in frame from base 1. From V the trimming removes 3 bases and from J it removes 1 base, while the gene matches leave 3 bases of the junction unaccounted for. TCRbeta CDR3 regions were amplified from genomic DNA by means of the immunoSEQ Assay, a bias-controlled multiplex PCR. From the authors' description of their analysis: Within the assay, amplification of reference gene primers was used to estimate how many nucleated cells each sample contained. To quantify the absolute abundance of each unique TCRbeta CDR3 rearrangement, sequence reads were collapsed and filtered. For each sample, productive Simpson clonality was calculated by taking the square root of Simpson's diversity index across productive rearrangements. The clones in this table, taken by TCRdb from immuneACCESS, are in-frame only. Not every clone is retained; where verified, under half of the shortfall comes from an unresolved V gene, and the cause of the rest is unknown. V and J calls and clone size come straight from that table; D and trimming were deduced from the DNA. The sample contains under 250,000 clones, around 84% of them found a single time. Around 5.5% of the sample lies in the top ten.

This TCR derives from a woman in her sixties who had recovered from COVID-19. The chain links TRBV9 with TRBJ1-1; 10 bases in the middle match TRBD1. Sample: peripheral blood. The DNA sequence follows: TGTGCCAGCAGCGGGACAGGGGGGAAGAACACTGAAGCTTTCTTT. Its coded protein is CASSGTGGKNTEAFF.